This entry describes one TCR beta chain. These data originate in a study of blood T cell repertoires in COVID-19. Whole-study context: Acute-phase and convalescent COVID-19 samples originated in the United States, Italy and Spain. T cells, B-cell-depleted T cells, or PBMCs supplied cDNA or gDNA.

The CDR3 runs to 12 residues. The germline V gene encodes CDR1 MNHEY and CDR2 SVGAGI. Trimming stripped 8 bases from V and 4 bases from J, with 12 bases between. Authors' data handling: It was from reference gene primer amplification that nucleated cell counts were estimated. Sequencing used immunoSEQ multiplex PCR; TCRdb keeps in-frame clones, though not all of them. V, J and clone size are those of that table, while D and trimming were read from the DNA. The table lists fewer than 250,000 clones, around 83% of them singletons. J is TRBJ2-7 and V is TRBV6-5; D might be TRBD2 (6 bases). The TCR sequence derives from a woman aged 45 to 65 with acute or convalescent COVID-19. The source material was peripheral blood. CDR3 coding DNA: TGTGCCAGCGGGCCTAGCGCTTACGAGCAGTACTTC. It codes for CASGPSAYEQYF.